The text below deals with one T cell receptor beta chain. This table comes from immunoSEQ multiplex PCR, and its TCRdb copy is limited to in-frame clones, with some not included. The sample has 150,000 to 200,000 clones, approximately 87% seen once. These data come from a study of blood T cell repertoires in COVID-19. Patients of the Seattle cohort, enrolled during active infection, were followed longitudinally. The sequenced sample consisted of peripheral blood. The sequence was collected from a woman between 70 and 85 years old with COVID-19, enrolled during active disease.

CDR3 amino acids: CSVAISSGQNYGYTF. Written as DNA, the CDR3 is TGCAGCGTTGCCATTAGTTCCGGACAAAACTATGGCTACACCTTC. This chain joins TRBV29-1 and TRBJ1-2, with D perhaps matching TRBD1 (5 bases). From germline, CDR1 is SQVTM and CDR2 ANQGSEA. The CDR3 runs 15 residues. The V end lost 4 bases, the J end lost 2 bases, and 17 bases lay between the germline ends.